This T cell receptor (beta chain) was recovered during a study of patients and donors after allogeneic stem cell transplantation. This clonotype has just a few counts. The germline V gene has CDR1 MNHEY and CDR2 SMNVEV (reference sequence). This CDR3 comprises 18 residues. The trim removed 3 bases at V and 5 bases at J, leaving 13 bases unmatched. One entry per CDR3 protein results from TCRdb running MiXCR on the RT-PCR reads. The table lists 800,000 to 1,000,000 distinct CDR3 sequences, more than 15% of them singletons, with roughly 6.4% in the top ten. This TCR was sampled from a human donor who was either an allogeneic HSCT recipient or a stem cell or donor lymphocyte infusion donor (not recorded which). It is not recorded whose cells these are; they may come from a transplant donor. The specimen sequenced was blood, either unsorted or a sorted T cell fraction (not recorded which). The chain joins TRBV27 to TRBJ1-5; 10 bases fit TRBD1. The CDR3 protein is CASSFSTGTGVLHQPQHF. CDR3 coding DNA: TGTGCCAGCAGTTTCTCGACCGGGACAGGGGTTCTTCATCAGCCCCAGCATTTT.